This TCR beta chain derives from a study of cytomegalovirus exposure and HLA in healthy donors. Notes on this clone: What it recognizes is unknown.

Study-wide findings and caveats: TCR beta chains numbering 164 were designated cytomegalovirus-associated.

With 60 Vbeta and 13 Jbeta primers, the PCR was carried out. TCRdb keeps only in-frame clones here, not all; method: immunoSEQ multiplex PCR. Of about 170,000 clones in the sample, roughly 81% were seen once. Germline V gene sequence: CDR1 SGHDT, CDR2 YYEEEE. This CDR3 spans 16 amino acids. Trimming removed 0 bases at V and 5 bases at J, with 17 bases between. Sequencing was done on a sample of PBMCs. The chain uses TRBV5-6 and TRBJ1-1; D may be TRBD1 (6 bases). This TCR was recovered from a young man in good health and CMV-seropositive. This CDR3 reads CASSLGWGRGGTEAFF. The CDR3 nucleotides are TGTGCCAGCAGCTTGGGTTGGGGGCGCGGAGGTACTGAAGCTTTCTTT.